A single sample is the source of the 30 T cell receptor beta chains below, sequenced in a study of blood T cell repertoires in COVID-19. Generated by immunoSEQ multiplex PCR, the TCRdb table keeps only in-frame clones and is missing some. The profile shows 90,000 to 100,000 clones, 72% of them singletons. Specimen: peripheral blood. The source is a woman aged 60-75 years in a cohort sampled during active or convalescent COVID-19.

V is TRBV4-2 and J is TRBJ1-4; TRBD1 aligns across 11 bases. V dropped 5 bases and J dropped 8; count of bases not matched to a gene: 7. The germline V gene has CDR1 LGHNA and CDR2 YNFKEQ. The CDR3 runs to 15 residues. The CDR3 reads CASSTRDRGWEKLFF. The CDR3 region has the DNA TGTGCCAGCAGCACCCGGGACAGGGGGTGGGAAAAACTGTTTTTT.

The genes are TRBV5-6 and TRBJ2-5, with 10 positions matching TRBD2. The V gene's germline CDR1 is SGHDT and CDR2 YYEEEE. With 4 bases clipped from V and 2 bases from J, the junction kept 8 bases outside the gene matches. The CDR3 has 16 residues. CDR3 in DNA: TGTGCCAGCAGCCCTCTAGCGGGGGCCAGTCAAGAGACCCAGTACTTC. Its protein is CASSPLAGASQETQYF.

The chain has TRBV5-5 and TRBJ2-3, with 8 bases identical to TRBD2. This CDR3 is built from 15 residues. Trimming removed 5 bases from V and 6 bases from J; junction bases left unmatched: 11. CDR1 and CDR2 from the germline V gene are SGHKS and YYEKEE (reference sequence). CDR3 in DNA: TGTGCCAGCAGTGGGGTAGCGGGGATAGGGGATACGCAGTATTTT. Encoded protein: CASSGVAGIGDTQYF.

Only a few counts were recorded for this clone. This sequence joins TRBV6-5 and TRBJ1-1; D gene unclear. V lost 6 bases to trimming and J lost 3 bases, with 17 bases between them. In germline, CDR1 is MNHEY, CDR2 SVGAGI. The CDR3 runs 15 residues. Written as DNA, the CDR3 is TGTGCCAGCAGCCCCCGCGGCCCGGAGTACACTGAAGCTTTCTTT. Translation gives CASSPRGPEYTEAFF.

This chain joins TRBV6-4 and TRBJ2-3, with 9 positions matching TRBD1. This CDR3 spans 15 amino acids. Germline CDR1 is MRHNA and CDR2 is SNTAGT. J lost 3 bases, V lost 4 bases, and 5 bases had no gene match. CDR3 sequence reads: CASSVSGQGTDTQYF. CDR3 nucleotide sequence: TGTGCCAGCAGTGTTTCGGGACAGGGTACAGATACGCAGTATTTT.

CDR3 DNA sequence: TGTGCCACCTATCGTCGCAGGATCACCTCCTACGAGCAGTACTTC. This gives the protein CATYRRRITSYEQYF. The rearrangement joins TRBV24-1 to TRBJ2-7; D not certain. In germline, CDR1 is KGHDR, CDR2 SFDVKD. The ends were cut back, 9 bases at V and 0 bases at J, with 17 bases in the middle. CDR3 size: 15 residues.

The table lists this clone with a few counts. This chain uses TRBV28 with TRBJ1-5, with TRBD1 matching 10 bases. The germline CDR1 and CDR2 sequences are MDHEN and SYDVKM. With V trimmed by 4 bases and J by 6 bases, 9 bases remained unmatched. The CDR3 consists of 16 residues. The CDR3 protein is CASSSKRTGGSQPQHF. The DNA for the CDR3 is TGTGCCAGCAGTTCCAAACGGACAGGGGGAAGTCAGCCCCAGCATTTT.

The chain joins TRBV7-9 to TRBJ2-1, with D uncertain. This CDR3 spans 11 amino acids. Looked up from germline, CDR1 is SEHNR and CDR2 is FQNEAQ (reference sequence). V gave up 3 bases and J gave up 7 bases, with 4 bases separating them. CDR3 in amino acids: CASSFRNEQFF. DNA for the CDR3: TGTGCCAGCAGCTTCCGGAATGAGCAGTTCTTC.

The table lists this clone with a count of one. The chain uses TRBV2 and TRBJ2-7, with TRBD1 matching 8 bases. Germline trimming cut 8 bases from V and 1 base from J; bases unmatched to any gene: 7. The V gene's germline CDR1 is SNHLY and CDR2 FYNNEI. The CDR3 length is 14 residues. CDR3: CASQNQGASYEQYF. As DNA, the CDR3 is TGTGCCAGCCAAAATCAGGGGGCGTCCTACGAGCAGTACTTC.

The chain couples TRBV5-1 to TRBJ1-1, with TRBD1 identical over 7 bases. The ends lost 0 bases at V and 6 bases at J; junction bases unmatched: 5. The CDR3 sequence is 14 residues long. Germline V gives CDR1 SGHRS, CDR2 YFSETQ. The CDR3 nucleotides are TGCGCCAGCAGCTTGGGGGTGACAGGGTCTGAAGCTTTCTTT. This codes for CASSLGVTGSEAFF.

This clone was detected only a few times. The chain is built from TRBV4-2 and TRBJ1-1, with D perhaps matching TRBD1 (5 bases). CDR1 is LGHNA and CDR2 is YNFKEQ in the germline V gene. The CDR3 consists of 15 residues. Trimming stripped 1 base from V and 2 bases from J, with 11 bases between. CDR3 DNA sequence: TGTGCCAGCAGCCAAGCCCCGGGGGGTAACACTGAAGCTTTCTTT. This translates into CASSQAPGGNTEAFF.

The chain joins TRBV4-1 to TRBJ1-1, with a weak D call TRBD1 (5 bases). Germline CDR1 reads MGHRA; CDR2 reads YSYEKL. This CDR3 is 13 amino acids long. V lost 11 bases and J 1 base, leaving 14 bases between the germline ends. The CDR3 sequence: CASKDTRNTEAFF. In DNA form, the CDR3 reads TGCGCCTCCAAGGACACCAGGAACACTGAAGCTTTCTTT.

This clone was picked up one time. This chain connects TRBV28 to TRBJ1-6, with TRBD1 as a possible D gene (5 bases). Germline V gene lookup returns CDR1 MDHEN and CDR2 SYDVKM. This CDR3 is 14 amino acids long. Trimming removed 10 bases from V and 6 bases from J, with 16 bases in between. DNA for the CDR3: TGTGCCACCGAGCGGCAGGGAGGTAATTCACCCCTCCACTTT. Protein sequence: CATERQGGNSPLHF.

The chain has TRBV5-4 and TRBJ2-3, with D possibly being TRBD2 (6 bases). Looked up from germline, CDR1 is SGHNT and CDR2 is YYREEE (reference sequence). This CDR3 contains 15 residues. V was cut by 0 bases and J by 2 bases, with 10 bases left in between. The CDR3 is CASSLGGANTDTQYF. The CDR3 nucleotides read TGTGCCAGCAGCTTGGGCGGGGCCAACACAGATACGCAGTATTTT.

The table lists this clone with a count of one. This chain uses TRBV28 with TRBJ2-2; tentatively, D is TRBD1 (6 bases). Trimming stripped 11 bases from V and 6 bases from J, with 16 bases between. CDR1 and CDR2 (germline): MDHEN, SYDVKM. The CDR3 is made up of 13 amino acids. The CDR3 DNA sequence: TGTGCCTGCAAGCAGGGGTGGGCCGGGGAGCTGTTTTTT. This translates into CACKQGWAGELFF.

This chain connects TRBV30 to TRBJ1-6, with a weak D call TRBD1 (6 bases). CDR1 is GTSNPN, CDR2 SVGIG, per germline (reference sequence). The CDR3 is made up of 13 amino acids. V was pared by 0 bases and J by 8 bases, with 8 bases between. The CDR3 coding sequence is TGTGCCTGGAGTGTCGAGGGGGATTCACCCCTCCACTTT. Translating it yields CAWSVEGDSPLHF.

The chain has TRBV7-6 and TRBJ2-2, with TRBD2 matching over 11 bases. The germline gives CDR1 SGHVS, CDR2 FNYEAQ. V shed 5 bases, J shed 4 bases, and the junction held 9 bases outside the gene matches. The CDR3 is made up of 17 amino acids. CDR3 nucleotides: TGTGCCAGCAGCCATTTTCGTAGCGGGGGGGTCACCGGGGAGCTGTTTTTT. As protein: CASSHFRSGGVTGELFF.

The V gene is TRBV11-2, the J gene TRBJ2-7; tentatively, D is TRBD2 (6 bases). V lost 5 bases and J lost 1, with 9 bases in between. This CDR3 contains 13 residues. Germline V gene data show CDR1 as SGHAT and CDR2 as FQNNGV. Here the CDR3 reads CASSRGESYEQYF. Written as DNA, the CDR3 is TGTGCCAGCAGCCGCGGGGAATCCTACGAGCAGTACTTC.

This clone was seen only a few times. The CDR3: CASSITPPSSETQYF. In DNA form, the CDR3 reads TGTGCCAGTAGTATAACCCCTCCTAGTAGCGAGACCCAGTACTTC. The rearrangement links TRBV19 to TRBJ2-5, with D uncertain. Germline-derived CDR1 and CDR2 are LNHDA and SQIVND (reference sequence). The CDR3 is 15 residues long. The V gene lost 2 bases and the J gene lost 5 bases, with 15 bases spanning the gap.

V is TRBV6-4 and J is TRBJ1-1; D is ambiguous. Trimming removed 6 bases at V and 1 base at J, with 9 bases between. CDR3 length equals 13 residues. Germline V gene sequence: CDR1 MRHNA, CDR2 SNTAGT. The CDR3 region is CASRESRNTEAFF. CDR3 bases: TGTGCCAGCAGGGAGAGTCGGAACACTGAAGCTTTCTTT.

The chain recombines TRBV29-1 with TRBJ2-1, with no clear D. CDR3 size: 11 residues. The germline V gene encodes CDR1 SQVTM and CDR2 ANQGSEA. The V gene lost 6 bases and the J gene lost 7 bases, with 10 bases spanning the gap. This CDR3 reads CSVRLWNEQFF. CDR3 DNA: TGCAGCGTAAGACTCTGGAATGAGCAGTTCTTC.

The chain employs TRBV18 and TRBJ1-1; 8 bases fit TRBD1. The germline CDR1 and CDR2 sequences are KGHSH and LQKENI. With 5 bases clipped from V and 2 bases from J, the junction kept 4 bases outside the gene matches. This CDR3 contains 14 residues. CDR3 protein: CASSLGQGNTEAFF. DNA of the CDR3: TGTGCCAGCTCATTAGGACAGGGAAACACTGAAGCTTTCTTT.

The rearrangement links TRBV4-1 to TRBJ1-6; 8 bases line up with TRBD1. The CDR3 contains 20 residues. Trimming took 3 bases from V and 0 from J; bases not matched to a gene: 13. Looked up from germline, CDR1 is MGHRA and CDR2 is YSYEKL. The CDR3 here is CASSQQESTGGSSYNSPLHF. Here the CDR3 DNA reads TGCGCCAGCAGCCAGCAGGAATCTACAGGGGGAAGCTCCTATAATTCACCCCTCCACTTT.

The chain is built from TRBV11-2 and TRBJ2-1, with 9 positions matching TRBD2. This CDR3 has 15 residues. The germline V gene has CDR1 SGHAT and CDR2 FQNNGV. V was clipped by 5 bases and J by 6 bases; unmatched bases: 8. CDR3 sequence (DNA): TGTGCCAGCAGCACAGGGCGGGGGGGCTTCAATGAGCAGTTCTTC. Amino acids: CASSTGRGGFNEQFF.

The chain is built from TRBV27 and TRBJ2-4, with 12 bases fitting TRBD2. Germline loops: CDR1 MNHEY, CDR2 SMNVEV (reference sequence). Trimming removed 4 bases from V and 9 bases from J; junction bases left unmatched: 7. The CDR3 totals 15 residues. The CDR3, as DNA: TGTGCCAGCAGTTCCCTAGCGGGGGGGCGGGGCATTCAGTACTTC. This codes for CASSSLAGGRGIQYF.

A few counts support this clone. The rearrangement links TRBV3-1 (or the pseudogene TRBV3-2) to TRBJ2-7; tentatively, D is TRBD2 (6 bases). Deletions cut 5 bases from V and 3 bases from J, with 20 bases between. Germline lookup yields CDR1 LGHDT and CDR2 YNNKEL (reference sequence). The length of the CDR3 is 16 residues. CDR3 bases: TGTGCCAGCAGCAGTTATAGTGGGCGGGGCTACTACGAGCAGTACTTC. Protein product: CASSSYSGRGYYEQYF.

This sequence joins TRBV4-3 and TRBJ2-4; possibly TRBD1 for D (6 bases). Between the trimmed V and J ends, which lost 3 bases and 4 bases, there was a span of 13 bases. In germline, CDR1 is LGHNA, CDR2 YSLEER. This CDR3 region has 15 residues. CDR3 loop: CASSQISGTKNIQYF. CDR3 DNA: TGCGCCAGCAGCCAGATTTCGGGGACAAAAAACATTCAGTACTTC.

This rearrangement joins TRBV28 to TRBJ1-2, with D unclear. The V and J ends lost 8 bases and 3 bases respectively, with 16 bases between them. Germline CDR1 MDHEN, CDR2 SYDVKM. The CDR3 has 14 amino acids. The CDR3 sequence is CASARSEGYYGYTF. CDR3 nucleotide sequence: TGTGCCAGCGCCAGAAGTGAGGGATACTATGGCTACACCTTC.

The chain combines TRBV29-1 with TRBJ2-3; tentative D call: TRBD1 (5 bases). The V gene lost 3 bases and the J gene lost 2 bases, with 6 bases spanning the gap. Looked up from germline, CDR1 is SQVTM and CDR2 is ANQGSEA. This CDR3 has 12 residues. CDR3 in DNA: TGCAGCGTTGACAGGGCCACAGATACGCAGTATTTT. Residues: CSVDRATDTQYF.

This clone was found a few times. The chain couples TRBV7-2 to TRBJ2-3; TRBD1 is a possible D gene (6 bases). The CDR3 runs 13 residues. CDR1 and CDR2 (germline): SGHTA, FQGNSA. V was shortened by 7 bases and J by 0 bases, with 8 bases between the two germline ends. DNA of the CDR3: TGTGCCAGCAACAGGGAGAGCACAGATACGCAGTATTTT. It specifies CASNRESTDTQYF. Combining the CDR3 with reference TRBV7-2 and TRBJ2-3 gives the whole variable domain GAGVSQSPSNKVTEKGKDVELRCDPISGHTALYWYRQSLGQGLEFLIYFQGNSAPDKSGLPSDRFSAERTGGSVSTLTIQRTQQEDSAVYLCASNRESTDTQYFGPGTRLTVL.